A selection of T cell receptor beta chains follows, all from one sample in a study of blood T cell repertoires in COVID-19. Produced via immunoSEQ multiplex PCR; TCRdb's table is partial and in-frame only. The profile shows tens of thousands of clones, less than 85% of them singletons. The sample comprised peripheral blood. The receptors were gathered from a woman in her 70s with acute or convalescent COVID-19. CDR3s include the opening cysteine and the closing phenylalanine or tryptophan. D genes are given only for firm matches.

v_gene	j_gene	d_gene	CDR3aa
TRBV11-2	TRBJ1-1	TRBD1	CASSSPTGIGTEAFF
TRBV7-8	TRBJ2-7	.	CASSLEWAGGEQYF
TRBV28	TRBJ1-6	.	CASSVESSYNSPLHF
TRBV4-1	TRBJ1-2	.	CASSPRGYGYTF
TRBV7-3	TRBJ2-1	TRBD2	CASSLFGLAVGNEQFF
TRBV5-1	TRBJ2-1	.	CASSLSSGSSSYNEQFF
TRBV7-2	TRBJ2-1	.	CASSLAGGPGYNEQFF
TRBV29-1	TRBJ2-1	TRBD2	CSVEGESGGYNEQFF
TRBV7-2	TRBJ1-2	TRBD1	CASSLRGDGYTF
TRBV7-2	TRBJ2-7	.	CASSLVLTAYEQYF
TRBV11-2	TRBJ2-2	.	CASSLGLGVTGELFF
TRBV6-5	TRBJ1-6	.	CASSYSKDLRASPLHF
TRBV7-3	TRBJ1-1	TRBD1	CASSSRRTGGYEAFF
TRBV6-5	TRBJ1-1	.	CASSYSIELNTEAFF
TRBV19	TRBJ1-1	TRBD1	CASSIWTGLEGTEAFF
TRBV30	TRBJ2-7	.	CAWSQGSVYEQYF
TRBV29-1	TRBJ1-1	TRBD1	CSVGDRVITEAFF
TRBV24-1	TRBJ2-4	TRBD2	CATSAGGGPLDIQYF